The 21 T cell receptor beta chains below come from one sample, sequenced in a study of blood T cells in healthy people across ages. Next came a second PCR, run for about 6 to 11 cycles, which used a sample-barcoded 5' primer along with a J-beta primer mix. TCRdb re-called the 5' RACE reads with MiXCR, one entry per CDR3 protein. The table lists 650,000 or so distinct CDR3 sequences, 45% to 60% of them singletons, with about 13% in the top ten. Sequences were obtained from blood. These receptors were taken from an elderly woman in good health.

The CDR3: CASSAEFSTQYF. CDR3 DNA: TGTGCCAGCAGTGCTGAGTTCAGTACGCAGTATTTT. The chain is built from TRBV25-1 and TRBJ2-3; D is undetermined. V lost 4 bases, J lost 8 bases, and 10 bases lay in between. The CDR3 runs to 12 residues. Germline lookup yields CDR1 MGHDK and CDR2 SYGVNS.

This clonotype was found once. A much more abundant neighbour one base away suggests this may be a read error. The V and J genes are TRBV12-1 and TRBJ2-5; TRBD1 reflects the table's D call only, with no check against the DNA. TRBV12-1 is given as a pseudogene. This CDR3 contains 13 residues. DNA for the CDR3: TGTACCAGCGGAACCGACAGGAAAGAGACCCAGTACTTC. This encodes CTSGTDRKETQYF.

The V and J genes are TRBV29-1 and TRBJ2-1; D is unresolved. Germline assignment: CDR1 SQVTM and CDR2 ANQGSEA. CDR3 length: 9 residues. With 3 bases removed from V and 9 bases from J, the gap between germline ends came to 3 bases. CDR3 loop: CSVDFEQFF. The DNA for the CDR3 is TGCAGCGTTGACTTTGAGCAGTTCTTC.

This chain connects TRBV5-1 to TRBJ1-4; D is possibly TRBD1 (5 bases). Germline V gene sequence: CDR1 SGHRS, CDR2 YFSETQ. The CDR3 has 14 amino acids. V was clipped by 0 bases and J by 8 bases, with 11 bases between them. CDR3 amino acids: CASSLDRFREKLFF. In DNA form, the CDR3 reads TGCGCCAGCAGCTTGGACAGGTTCCGAGAAAAACTGTTTTTT.

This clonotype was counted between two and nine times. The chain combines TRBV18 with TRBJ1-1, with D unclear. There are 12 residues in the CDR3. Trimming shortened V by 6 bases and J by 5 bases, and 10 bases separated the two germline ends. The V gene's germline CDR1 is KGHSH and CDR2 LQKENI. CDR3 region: CASSQVGTEAFF. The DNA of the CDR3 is TGTGCCAGCTCTCAGGTGGGAACTGAAGCTTTCTTT.

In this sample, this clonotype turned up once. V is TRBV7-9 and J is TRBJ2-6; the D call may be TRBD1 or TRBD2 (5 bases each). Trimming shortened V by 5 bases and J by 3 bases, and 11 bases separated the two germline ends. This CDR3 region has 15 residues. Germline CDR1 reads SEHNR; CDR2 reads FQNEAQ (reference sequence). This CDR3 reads CASSARGSGANVLTF. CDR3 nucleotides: TGTGCCAGCAGCGCGAGGGGAAGTGGGGCCAACGTCCTGACTTTC.

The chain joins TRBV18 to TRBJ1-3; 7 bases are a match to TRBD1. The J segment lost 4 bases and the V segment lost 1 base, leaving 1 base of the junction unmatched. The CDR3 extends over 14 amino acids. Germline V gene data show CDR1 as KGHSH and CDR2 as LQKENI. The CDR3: CASSPLDRGNTIYF. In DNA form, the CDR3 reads TGTGCCAGCTCACCACTGGACAGGGGAAACACCATATATTTT.

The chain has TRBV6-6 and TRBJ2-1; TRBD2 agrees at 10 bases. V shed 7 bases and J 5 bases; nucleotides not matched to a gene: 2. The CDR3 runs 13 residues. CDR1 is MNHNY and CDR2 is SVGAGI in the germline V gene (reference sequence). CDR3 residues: CASKREGNNEQFF. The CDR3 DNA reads TGTGCCAGCAAGCGGGAGGGAAACAATGAGCAGTTCTTC.

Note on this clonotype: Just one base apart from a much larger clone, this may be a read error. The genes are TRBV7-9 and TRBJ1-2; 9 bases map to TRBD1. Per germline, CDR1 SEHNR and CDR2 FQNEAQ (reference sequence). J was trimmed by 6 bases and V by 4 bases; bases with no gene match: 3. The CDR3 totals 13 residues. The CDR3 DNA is TGTGCCAGCAGCTGGACAGGGGCTCATGGCTACACCTTC. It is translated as CASSWTGAHGYTF.

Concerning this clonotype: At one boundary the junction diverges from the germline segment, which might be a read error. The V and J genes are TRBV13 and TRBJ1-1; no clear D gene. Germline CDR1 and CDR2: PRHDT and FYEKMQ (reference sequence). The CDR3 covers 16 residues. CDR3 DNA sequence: TGTGCCCGCAGCTTAGAGGGAAACGGGCCATCCACTGAAGCTTTCTTT. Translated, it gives CARSLEGNGPSTEAFF.

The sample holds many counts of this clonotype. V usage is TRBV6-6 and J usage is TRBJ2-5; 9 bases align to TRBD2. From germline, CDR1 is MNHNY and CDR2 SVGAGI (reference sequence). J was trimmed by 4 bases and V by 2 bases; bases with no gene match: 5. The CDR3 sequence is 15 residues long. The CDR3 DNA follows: TGTGCCAGCAGTTACGAGACTAGCGGAGCAGAGACCCAGTACTTC. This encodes CASSYETSGAETQYF.

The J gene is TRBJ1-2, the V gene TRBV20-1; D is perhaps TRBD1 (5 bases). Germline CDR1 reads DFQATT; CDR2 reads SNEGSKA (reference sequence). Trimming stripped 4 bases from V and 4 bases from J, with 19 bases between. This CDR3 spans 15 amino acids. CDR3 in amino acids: CSATPGTEEIYGYTF. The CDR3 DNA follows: TGCAGTGCTACCCCCGGGACGGAAGAGATCTATGGCTACACCTTC.

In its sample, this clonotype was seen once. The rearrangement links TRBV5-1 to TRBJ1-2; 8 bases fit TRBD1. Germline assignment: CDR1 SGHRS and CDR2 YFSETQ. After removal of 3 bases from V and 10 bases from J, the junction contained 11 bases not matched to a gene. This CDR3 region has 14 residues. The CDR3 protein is CASSWVGQGKDYTF. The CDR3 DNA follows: TGCGCCAGCAGCTGGGTTGGACAGGGAAAGGACTACACCTTC.

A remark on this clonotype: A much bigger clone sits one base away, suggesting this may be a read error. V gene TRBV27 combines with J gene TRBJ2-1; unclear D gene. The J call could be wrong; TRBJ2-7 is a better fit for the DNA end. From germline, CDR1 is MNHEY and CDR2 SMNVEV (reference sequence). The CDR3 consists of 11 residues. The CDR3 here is CASRWYNEQYF. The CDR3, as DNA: TGTGCCAGCCGATGGTACAATGAGCAGTACTTC.

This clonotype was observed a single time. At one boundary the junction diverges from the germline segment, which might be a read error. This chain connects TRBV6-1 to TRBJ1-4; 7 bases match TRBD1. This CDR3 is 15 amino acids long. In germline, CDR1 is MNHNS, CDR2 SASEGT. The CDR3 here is CAGSERTGGSEKLFF. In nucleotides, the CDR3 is TGTGCCGGCAGCGAGCGGACAGGAGGGAGTGAAAAACTGTTTTTT.

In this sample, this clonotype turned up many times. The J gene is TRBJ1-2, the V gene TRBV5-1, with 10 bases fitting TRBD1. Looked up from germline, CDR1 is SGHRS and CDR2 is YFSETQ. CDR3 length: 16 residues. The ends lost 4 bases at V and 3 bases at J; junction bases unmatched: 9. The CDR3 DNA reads TGCGCCAGCAGCCAAACGACAGGGGGCGTTCACTATGGCTACACCTTC. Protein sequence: CASSQTTGGVHYGYTF.

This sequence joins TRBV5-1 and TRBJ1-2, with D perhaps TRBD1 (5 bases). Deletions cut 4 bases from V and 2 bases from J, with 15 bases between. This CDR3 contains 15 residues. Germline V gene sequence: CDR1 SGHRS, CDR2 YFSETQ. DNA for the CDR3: TGCGCCAGCAGCGCTGCAGGGATACCCAACTATGGCTACACCTTC. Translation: CASSAAGIPNYGYTF. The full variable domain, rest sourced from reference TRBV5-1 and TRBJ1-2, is KAGVTQTPRYLIKTRGQQVTLSCSPISGHRSVSWYQQTPGQGLQFLFEYFSETQRNKGNFPGRFSGRQFSNSRSEMNVSTLELGDSALYLCASSAAGIPNYGYTFGSGTRLTVV.

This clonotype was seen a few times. CDR3 amino acids: CASSLEGTGYSGANVLTF. As DNA, the CDR3 is TGTGCCAGCAGCTTGGAGGGGACAGGCTACTCTGGGGCCAACGTCCTGACTTTC. The chain uses TRBV5-5 and TRBJ2-6; 8 bases agree with TRBD1. Germline V gene lookup returns CDR1 SGHKS and CDR2 YYEKEE (reference sequence). CDR3 length: 18 residues. The ends lost 0 bases at V and 0 bases at J; junction bases unmatched: 5.

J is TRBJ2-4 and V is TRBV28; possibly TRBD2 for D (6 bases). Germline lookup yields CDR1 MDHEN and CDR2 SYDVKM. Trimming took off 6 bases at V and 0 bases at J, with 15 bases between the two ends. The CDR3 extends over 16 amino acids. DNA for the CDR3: TGTGCCAGCAGGCCGACCGGGAGTTTAGCCAAAAACATTCAGTACTTC. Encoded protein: CASRPTGSLAKNIQYF.

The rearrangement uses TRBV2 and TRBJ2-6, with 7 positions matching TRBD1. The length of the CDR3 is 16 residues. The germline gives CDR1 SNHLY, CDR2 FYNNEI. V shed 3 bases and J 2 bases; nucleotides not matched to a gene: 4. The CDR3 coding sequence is TGTGCCAGCAGTGACAACAGGGGAACTGGGGCCAACGTCCTGACTTTC. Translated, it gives CASSDNRGTGANVLTF.

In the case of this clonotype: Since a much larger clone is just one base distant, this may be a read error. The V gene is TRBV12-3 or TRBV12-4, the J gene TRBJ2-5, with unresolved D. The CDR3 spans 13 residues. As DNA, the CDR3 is TGTGCCCTACCAATACGGCACCAAGAGGCCCAGTACTTC. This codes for CALPIRHQEAQYF.